This T cell receptor beta chain was sequenced in a study of cytomegalovirus exposure and HLA in healthy donors. Study-wide background: Unique TCRs numbering some 93 million, obtained from HLA-typed donors, made up an early data release.

As to this clone: The antigen remains unidentified.

A multiplex PCR was run with 60 Vbeta primers and 13 Jbeta primers. Data came from immunoSEQ multiplex PCR; TCRdb stores just in-frame clones and leaves some out. Here the sample spans about 160,000 clones, about 73% being singletons. CDR3 length: 12 amino acids. The V and J ends lost 8 bases and 8 bases, in that order; junction bases with no gene match: 8. CDR1 MNHEY and CDR2 SVGAGI come from the germline V gene. Whole-study findings and limits: A further, later analysis showed that HLA-associated TCR beta chains (compared with equally common others) were more clonally expanded. The authors later linked a missense DCLRE1C variant to TCR beta V- and J-gene trimming.

Material: PBMCs. This TCR derives from a woman between 35 and 50 years old in good health and CMV-seronegative. This sequence joins TRBV6-5 and TRBJ1-2; 7 bases match TRBD1. CDR3 region: CASLGTVKGYTF. The CDR3 DNA is TGTGCCAGCCTGGGGACAGTAAAAGGCTACACCTTC.